The text below deals with one T cell receptor beta chain. Its cognate antigen is unknown. The data belong to a study of glioma-infiltrating T cells. The CDR3 loop spans 14 amino acids. V dropped 2 bases and J dropped 2; count of bases not matched to a gene: 3. The germline CDR1 and CDR2 sequences are SGHKS and YYEKEE (reference sequence). Using RNA template, CDR3s of TCR alpha and beta were amplified with iRepertoire arm-PCR. One-step reverse transcription and amplification started from roughly 100-400 ng of tissue mRNA or PBMC total RNA. TCRdb processed the multiplex PCR reads anew with MiXCR; each CDR3 protein has one entry. This table has 90,000 to 100,000 distinct CDR3 sequences, about 37% appearing once. Overall study results and limits: Very few CDR3 sequences were shared between tissue and blood. Tissue-blood divergence was below expectation in non-neoplastic patients, above in gliomas.

The clonotype was recovered from a human donor with low-grade glioma or glioblastoma, undergoing nonglioma brain surgery, or in good health (not recorded which). The sample comprised glioma tissue, nonneoplastic brain tissue, or PBMCs (not recorded which). The chain has TRBV5-5 and TRBJ2-7; the match to TRBD1 covers 8 bases. The CDR3 DNA reads TGTGCCAGCAGCTTCCTGACAGGGGCCTACGAGCAGTACTTC. Encoded protein: CASSFLTGAYEQYF.